The clone carrying this T cell receptor beta chain showed up just a few times. Its antigen is currently unknown. The CDR3 covers 19 residues. Trimming cost V 4 bases and J 0 bases; bases outside gene matches: 11. Germline-derived CDR1 and CDR2 are ENHRY and SYGVKD. This sample stems from a study of blood T cells in healthy people across ages. Together with a sample-barcoded 5' primer, a J-beta primer mix was included in a second PCR lasting about 7 to 12 cycles. Each cDNA molecule carried a tag from a template-switch adaptor that contained 12 random nucleotides. A single record per CDR3 protein comes from TCRdb applying MiXCR to the 5' RACE reads. The data contain some 640,000 distinct CDR3 sequences, approximately 50% of them seen just once; the ten biggest clones take up roughly 30%. Findings of the study overall: Naive T cell percentage by flow cytometry tracked strongly with beta diversity. A conclusive naive versus antigen-experienced comparison was prevented by the unsorted PBMCs.

Material for sequencing was blood. This chain joins TRBV10-3 and TRBJ2-6, with 8 bases identical to TRBD2. The receptor comes from a woman aged 60 to 75 in good health. The CDR3 nucleotides are TGTGCCATCAGTGCCCCTCCAGCGGGAGTGGTCTCTGGGGCCAACGTCCTGACTTTC. The encoded protein is CAISAPPAGVVSGANVLTF.